Listed below are T cell receptor beta chains from one sample, sequenced in a study of identical twins. TCRdb recomputed calls from the 5' RACE reads with MiXCR, one row per CDR3 protein. Found here are 350,000 to 600,000 distinct CDR3 sequences, approximately 14% of them singletons; the top ten hold more than 0.5%. These data were also filed under a second study, of yellow fever vaccine responses in identical twins.

Source material: CD4+ T cells sorted from blood. These receptors came from a woman aged 18-29 years in good health. The CDR3 runs from the conserved cysteine through the conserved F or W. A D gene is named only where the DNA matches it firmly. Not every row has a clone size; where given, it reads once, few, many or a size class.

length: 17
D: TRBD1
V: TRBV6-5
size: few
J: TRBJ1-1
DNA: TGTGCCAGCAGTTACTACCGGACAGGGCCTATGAACACTGAAGCTTTCTTT
CDR3: CASSYYRTGPMNTEAFF

length: 13
D: NA
V: TRBV18
size: many
J: TRBJ2-5
DNA: TGTGCCAGCTCACCAGGACACCAAGAGACCCAGTACTTC
CDR3: CASSPGHQETQYF

length: 14
D: NA
V: TRBV20-1
size: NA
J: TRBJ1-2
DNA: TGCAGTGCTATCGGGGACCAAGGCGGCTATGGCTACACCTTC
CDR3: CSAIGDQGGYGYTF

length: 14
D: NA
V: TRBV7-3
size: many
J: TRBJ2-1
DNA: TGTGCCAGCAGCTCGTCGGGGCCTTACAATGAGCAGTTCTTC
CDR3: CASSSSGPYNEQFF

length: 14
D: NA
V: TRBV20-1
size: few
J: TRBJ2-2
DNA: TGCAGTGCCATAGAAAGGGCCCAAACCGGGGAGCTGTTTTTT
CDR3: CSAIERAQTGELFF

length: 13
D: NA
V: TRBV6-6
size: NA
J: TRBJ2-7
DNA: TGTGCCAGCAGTTACGTCCCCCGTTACGAGCAGTACTTC
CDR3: CASSYVPRYEQYF

length: 15
D: TRBD1
V: TRBV5-8
size: NA
J: TRBJ2-7
DNA: TGTGCCAGCAGCACTAAAACAGGGACAGGTTACGAGCAGTACTTC
CDR3: CASSTKTGTGYEQYF

length: 15
D: TRBD1
V: TRBV7-2
size: few
J: TRBJ2-3
DNA: TGTGCCAGCAGATTCCGGGACAGGAGCACAGATACGCAGTATTTT
CDR3: CASRFRDRSTDTQYF

length: 13
D: NA
V: TRBV4-1
size: few
J: TRBJ1-6
DNA: TGCGCCAGCAGCCACCAGTGGGATTCACCCCTCCACTTT
CDR3: CASSHQWDSPLHF

length: 15
D: TRBD2
V: TRBV5-8
size: NA
J: TRBJ2-3
DNA: TGTGCCAGCAGCTTCCAGCGGGGGGGTACAGATACGCAGTATTTT
CDR3: CASSFQRGGTDTQYF